What follows is one T cell receptor beta chain and its context. Its antigen is unidentified. This specimen belongs to a study of cytomegalovirus exposure and HLA in healthy donors. Study-level results: Most TCR sequences were seen very rarely across donors, but some public TCRs occurred in many. Among the CMV-associated chains, three were confirmed in vitro as specific for CMV antigens. Altogether, about 160 TCR beta chains were recorded as cytomegalovirus-associated. It was found in a later analysis that first-cohort TCR clusters tended to co-occur in the 90 to 150 validation repertoires.

Profiling relied on immunoSEQ multiplex PCR, and the TCRdb table lists in-frame clones only, not all of them. This sample carries under 150,000 clones, 80% to 95% of them seen once, and the ten largest clones take about 0.65%. The CDR3 has 17 residues. The V segment lost 1 base and the J segment 0 bases; nucleotides outside the gene matches: 8. Germline CDR1 SGHRS, CDR2 YFSETQ. The V call is TRBV5-1, the J call TRBJ1-1; 8 positions match TRBD1. This clonotype was obtained from a man aged 18 to 30 in good health and CMV-seronegative. The sequencing input was PBMCs. In nucleotides, the CDR3 is TGCGCCAGCAGCTTGATGTCCCAGGGGGCCCTGAACACTGAAGCTTTCTTT. This gives the protein CASSLMSQGALNTEAFF.